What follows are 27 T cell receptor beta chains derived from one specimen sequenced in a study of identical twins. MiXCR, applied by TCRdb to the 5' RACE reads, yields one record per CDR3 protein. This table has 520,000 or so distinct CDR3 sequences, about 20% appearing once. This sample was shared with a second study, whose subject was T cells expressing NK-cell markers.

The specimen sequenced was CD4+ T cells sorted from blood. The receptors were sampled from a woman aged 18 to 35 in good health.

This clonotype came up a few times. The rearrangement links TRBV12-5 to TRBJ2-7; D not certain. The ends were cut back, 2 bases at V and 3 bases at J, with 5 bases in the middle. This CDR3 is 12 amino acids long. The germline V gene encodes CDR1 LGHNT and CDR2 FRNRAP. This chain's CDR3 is CASGLILYEQYF. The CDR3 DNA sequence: TGTGCTAGTGGTTTGATCCTCTACGAGCAGTACTTC.

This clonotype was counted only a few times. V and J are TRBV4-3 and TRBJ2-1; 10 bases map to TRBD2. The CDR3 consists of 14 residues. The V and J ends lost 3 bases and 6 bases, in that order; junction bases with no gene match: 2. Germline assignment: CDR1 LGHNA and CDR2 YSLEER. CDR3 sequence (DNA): TGCGCCAGCAGCCAGTTAGCGGGAGGCAATGAGCAGTTCTTC. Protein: CASSQLAGGNEQFF.

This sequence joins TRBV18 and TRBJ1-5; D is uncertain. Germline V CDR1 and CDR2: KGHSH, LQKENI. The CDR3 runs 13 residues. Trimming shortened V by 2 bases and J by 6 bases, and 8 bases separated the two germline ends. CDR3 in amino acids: CASSPEGLQPQHF. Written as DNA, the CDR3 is TGTGCCAGCTCACCAGAAGGGCTTCAGCCCCAGCATTTT.

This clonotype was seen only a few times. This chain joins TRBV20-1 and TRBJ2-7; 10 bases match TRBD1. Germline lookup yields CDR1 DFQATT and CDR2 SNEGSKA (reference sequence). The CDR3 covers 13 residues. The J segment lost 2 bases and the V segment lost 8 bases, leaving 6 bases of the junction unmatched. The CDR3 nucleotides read TGCAGTCCCCGGACAGGGGGTGCCTACGAGCAGTACTTC. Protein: CSPRTGGAYEQYF.

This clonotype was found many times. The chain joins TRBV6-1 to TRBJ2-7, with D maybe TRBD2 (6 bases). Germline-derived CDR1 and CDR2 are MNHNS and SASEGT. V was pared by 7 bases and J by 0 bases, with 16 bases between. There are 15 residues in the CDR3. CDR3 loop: CASTRDSQTSYEQYF. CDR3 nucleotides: TGTGCCAGCACCAGGGACTCACAAACCTCCTACGAGCAGTACTTC.

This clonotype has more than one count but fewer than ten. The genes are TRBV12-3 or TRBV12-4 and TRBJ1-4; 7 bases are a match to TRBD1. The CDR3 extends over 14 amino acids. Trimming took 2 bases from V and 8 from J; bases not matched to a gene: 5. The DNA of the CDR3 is TGTGCCAGCAGTTTACGACAGGGTCGGGAAAAACTGTTTTTT. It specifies CASSLRQGREKLFF.

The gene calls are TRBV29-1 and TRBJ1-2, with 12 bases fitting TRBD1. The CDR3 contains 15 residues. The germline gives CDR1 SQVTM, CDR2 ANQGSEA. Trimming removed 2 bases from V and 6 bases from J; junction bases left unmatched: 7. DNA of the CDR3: TGCAGCGTTGAAATAGGGACAGGGGGCGCAAATGGCTACACCTTC. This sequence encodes CSVEIGTGGANGYTF.

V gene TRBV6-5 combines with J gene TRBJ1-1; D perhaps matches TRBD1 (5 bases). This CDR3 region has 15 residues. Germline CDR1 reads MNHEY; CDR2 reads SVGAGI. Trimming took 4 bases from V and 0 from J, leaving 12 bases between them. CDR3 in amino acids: CASSSWGGVNTEAFF. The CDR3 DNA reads TGTGCCAGCAGTTCCTGGGGAGGGGTGAACACTGAAGCTTTCTTT.

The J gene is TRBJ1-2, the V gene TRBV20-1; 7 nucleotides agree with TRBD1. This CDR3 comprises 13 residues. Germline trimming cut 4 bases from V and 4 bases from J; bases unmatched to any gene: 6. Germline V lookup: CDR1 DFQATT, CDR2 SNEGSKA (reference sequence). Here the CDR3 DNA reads TGCAGTGCTAACAGGGGTCCCGGCTATGGCTACACCTTC. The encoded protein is CSANRGPGYGYTF.

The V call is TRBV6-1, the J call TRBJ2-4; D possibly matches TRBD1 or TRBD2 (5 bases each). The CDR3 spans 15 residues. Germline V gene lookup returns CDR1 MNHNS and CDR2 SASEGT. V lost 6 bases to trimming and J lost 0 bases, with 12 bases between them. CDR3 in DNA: TGTGCCAGCAGAAGAACCGGGACAGCCAAAAACATTCAGTACTTC. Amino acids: CASRRTGTAKNIQYF.

The CDR3 is CSASVSAGELFF. The CDR3 DNA reads TGCAGTGCTAGCGTGTCAGCCGGGGAGCTGTTTTTT. The V call is TRBV20-1, the J call TRBJ2-2; D unresolved. The V and J ends lost 3 bases and 6 bases respectively, with 8 bases between them. The CDR3 sequence is 12 residues long. Germline CDR1 and CDR2: DFQATT and SNEGSKA (reference sequence).

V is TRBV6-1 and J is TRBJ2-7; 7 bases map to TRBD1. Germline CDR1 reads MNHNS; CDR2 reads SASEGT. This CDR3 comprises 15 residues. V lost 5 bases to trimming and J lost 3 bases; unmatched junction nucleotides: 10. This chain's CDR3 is CASSPGTAGFYEQYF. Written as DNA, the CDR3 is TGTGCCAGCAGTCCCGGGACAGCTGGATTCTACGAGCAGTACTTC.

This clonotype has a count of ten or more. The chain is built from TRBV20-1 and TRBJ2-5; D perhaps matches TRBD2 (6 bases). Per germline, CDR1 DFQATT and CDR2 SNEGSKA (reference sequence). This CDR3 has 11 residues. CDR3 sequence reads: CSPVRETTQYF. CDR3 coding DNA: TGCAGCCCTGTGCGGGAAACGACCCAGTACTTC.

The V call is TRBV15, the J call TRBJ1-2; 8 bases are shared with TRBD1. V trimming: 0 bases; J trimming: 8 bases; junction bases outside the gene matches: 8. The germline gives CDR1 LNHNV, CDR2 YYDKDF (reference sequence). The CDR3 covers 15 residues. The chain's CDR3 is CATSRDRTGSWGYTF. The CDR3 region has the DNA TGTGCCACCAGCAGAGATCGGACAGGGAGTTGGGGCTACACCTTC.

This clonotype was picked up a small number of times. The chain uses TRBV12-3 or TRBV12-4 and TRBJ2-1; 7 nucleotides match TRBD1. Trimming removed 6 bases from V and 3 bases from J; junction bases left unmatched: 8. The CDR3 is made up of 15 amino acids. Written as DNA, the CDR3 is TGTGCCAGCAGCTCGACAGGGCACATCTACAATGAGCAGTTCTTC. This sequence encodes CASSSTGHIYNEQFF.

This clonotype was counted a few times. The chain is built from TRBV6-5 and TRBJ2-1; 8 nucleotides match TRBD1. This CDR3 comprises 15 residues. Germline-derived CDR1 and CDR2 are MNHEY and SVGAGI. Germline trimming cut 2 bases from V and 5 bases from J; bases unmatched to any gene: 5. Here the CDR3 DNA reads TGTGCCAGCAGTTACCGGAGGACAGGGAACAATGAGCAGTTCTTC. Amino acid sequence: CASSYRRTGNNEQFF.

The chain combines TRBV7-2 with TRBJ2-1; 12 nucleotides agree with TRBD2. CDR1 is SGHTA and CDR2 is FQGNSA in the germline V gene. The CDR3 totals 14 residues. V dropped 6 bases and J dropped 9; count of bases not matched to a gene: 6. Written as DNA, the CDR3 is TGTGCCAGCAGACCACTAGCGGGGGGTGCTGAGCAGTTCTTC. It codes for CASRPLAGGAEQFF.

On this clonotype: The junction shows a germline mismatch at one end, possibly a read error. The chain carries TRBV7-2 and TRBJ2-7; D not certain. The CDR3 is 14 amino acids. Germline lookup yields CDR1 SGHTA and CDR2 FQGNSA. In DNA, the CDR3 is TGTGCCAGCAGCCCCCAATTGCGGCTAGGCTACCGCCACTTC. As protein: CASSPQLRLGYRHF.

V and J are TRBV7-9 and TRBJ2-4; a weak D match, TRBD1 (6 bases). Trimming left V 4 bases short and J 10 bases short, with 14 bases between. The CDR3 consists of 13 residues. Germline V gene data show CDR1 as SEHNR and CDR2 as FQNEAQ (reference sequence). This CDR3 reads CASSWGTQSIQYF. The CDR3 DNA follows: TGTGCCAGCAGCTGGGGGACACAGTCAATTCAGTACTTC.

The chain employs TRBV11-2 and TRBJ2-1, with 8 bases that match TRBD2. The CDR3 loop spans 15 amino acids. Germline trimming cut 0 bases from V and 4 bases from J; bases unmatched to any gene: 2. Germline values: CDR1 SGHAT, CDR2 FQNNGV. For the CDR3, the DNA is TGTGCCAGCAGCTTAGAGGGACTAGGTTACAATGAGCAGTTCTTC. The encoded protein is CASSLEGLGYNEQFF.

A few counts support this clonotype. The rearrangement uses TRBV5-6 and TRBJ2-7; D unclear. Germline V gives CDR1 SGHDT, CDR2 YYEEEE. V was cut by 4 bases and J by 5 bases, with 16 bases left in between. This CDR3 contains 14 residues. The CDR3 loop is CASSNPNWLDEQYF. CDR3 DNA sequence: TGTGCCAGCAGCAACCCAAACTGGCTGGACGAGCAGTACTTC.

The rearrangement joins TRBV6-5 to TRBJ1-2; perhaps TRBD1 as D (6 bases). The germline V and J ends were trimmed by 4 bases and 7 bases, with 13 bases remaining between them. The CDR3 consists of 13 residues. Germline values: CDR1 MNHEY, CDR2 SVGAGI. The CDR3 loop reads CASSLNGGGGYTF. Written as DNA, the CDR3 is TGTGCCAGCAGTTTAAACGGGGGCGGTGGCTACACCTTC.

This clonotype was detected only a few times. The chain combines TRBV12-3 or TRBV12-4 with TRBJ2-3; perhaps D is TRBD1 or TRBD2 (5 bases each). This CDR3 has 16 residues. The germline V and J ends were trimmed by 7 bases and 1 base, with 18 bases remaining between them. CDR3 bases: TGTGCCAGCACCGACCCTTCTGGGGGACGCACAGATACGCAGTATTTT. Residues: CASTDPSGGRTDTQYF.

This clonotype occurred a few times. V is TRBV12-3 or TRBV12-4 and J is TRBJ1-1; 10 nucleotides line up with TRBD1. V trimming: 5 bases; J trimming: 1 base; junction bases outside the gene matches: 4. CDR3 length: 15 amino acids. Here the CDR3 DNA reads TGTGCCAGCAGTCGTGGGACAGGGGCGAACACTGAAGCTTTCTTT. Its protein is CASSRGTGANTEAFF.

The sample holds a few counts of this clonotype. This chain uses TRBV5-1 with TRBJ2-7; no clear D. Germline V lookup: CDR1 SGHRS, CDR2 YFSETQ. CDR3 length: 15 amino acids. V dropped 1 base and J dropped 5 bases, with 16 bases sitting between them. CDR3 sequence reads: CASSLTARETDEQYF. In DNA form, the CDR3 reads TGCGCCAGCAGCTTGACGGCTAGAGAAACCGACGAGCAGTACTTC.

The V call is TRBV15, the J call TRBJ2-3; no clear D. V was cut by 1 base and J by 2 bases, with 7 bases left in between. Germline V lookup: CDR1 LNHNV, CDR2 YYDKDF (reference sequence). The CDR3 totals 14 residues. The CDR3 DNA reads TGTGCCACCAGCAGAGTTCACTCCACAGATACGCAGTATTTT. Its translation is CATSRVHSTDTQYF. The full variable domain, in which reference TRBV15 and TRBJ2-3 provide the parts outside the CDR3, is DAMVIQNPRYQVTQFGKPVTLSCSQTLNHNVMYWYQQKSSQAPKLLFHYYDKDFNNEADTPDNFQSRRPNTSFCFLDIRSPGLGDTAMYLCATSRVHSTDTQYFGPGTRLTVL.

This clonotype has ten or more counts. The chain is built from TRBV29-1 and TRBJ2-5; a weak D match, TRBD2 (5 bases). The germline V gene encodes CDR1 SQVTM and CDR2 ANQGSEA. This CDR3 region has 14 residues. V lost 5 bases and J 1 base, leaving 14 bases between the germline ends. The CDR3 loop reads CSVIRAGLQETQYF. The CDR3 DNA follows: TGCAGCGTTATAAGGGCAGGACTCCAAGAGACCCAGTACTTC.